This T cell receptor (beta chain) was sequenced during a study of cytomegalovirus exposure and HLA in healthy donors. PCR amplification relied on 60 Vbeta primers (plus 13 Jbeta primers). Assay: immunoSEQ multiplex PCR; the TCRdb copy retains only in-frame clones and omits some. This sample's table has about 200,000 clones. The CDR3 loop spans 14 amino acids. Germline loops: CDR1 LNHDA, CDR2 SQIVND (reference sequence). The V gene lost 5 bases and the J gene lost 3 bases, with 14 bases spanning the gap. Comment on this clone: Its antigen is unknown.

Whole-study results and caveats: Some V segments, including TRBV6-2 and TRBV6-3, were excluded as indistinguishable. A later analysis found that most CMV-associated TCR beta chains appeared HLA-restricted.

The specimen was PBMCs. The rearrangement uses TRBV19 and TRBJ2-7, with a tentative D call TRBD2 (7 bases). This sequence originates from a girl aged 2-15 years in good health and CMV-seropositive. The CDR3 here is CASSGRGAYYEQYF. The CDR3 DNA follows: TGTGCCAGTAGTGGTCGGGGGGCCTACTACGAGCAGTACTTC.